The T cell receptor beta chain under discussion was sequenced for a study of shared clonotypes between healthy human individuals. Study conclusions and caveats: In contrast to clonotypes shared by all four donors, non-shared clonotypes had lower generation probabilities. The represented genetic and exposure-history diversity was limited by the small number of donors.

The CDR3 is 14 amino acids. CDR1 is SGHTA and CDR2 is FQGNSA in the germline V gene. Between the trimmed V and J ends, which lost 4 bases and 4 bases, there was a span of 14 bases. Terminally differentiated effector memory CD45RA+ cells were excluded by CCR7 positive selection of CD45RO-negative cells. Among the donors, all were Caucasian adults who lived in Nashville, Tennessee. On this clone itself: The antigen is undetermined.

Sequencing used immunoSEQ multiplex PCR; TCRdb keeps in-frame clones, though not all of them. The repertoire holds about 2,100,000 clones, about 92% seen once, with around 1.7% in the top ten. The sequenced sample was naive CD8+ T cells from PBMCs. This sequence was found in a man younger than 35 in good health. Some clones in this sample may be carry-over from other donors' samples. J is TRBJ2-7 and V is TRBV7-2; D is possibly TRBD1 or TRBD2 (5 bases each). CDR3 protein: CASSYPGTGYEQYF. In DNA form, the CDR3 reads TGTGCCAGCAGCTATCCCGGGACGGGGTACGAGCAGTACTTC.